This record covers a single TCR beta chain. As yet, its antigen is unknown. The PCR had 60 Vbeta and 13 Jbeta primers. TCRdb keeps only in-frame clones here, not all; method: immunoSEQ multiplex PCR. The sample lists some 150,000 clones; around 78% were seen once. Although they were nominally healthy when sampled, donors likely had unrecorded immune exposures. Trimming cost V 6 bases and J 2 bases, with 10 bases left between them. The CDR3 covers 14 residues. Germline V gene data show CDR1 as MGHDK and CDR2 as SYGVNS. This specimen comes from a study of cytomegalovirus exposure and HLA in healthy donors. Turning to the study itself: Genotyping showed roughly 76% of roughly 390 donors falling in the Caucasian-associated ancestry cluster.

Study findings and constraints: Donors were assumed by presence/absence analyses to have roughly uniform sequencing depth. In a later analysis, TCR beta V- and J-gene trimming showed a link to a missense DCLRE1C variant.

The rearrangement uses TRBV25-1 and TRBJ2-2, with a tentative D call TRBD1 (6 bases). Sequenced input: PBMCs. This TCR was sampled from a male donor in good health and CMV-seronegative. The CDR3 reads CASSQGQNTGELFF. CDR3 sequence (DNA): TGTGCCAGCAGCCAGGGACAAAACACCGGGGAGCTGTTTTTT. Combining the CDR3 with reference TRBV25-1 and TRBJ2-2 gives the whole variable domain EADIYQTPRYLVIGTGKKITLECSQTMGHDKMYWYQQDPGMELHLIHYSYGVNSTEKGDLSSESTVSRIRTEHFPLTLESARPSHTSQYLCASSQGQNTGELFFGEGSRLTVL.